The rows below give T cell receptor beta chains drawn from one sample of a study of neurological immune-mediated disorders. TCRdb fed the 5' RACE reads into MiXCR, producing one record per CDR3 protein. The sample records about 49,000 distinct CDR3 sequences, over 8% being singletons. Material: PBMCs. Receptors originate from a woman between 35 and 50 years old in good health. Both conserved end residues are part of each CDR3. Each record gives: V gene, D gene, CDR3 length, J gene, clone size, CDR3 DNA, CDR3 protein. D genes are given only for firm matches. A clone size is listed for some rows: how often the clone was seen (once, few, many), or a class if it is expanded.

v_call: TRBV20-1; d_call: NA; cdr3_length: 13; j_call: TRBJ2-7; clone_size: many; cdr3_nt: TGCAGTGCTAGGTTTGACGGAAGTTACGAGCAGTACTTC; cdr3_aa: CSARFDGSYEQYF
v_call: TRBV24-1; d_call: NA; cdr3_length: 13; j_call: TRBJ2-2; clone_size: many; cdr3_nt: TGTGCCACCAGTGAAAGGAACACCGGGGAGCTGTTTTTT; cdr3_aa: CATSERNTGELFF
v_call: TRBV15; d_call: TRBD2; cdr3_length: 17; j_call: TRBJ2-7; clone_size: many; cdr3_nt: TGTGCCACCAGCAGAGTGGGACTAGCGGGAGGTCTTGGCGAGCAGTACTTC; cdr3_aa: CATSRVGLAGGLGEQYF
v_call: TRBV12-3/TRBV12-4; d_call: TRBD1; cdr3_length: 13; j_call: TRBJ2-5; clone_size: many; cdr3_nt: TGTGCCAGCAGCCTGGACAGGGAAGAGACCCAGTACTTC; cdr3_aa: CASSLDREETQYF
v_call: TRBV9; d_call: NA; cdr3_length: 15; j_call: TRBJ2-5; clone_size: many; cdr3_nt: TGTGCCAGCAGCGTAGGGCAACCTACTGGGGAGACCCAGTACTTC; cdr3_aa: CASSVGQPTGETQYF
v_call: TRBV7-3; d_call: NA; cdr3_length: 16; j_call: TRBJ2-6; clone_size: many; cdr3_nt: TGTGCCAGCAGCTTTCAGGGGGGAACCGGGGCCAACGTCCTGACTTTC; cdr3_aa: CASSFQGGTGANVLTF
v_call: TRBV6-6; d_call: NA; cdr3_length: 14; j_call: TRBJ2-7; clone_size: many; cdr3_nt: TGTGCCAGCAGCCAGACCGCCAGCTCCTACGAGCAGTACTTC; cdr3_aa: CASSQTASSYEQYF
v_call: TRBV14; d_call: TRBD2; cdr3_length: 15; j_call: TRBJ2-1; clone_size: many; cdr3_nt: TGTGCCAGCAGCCAAGGTGTAGCGGGGGGGCGTGAGCAGTTCTTC; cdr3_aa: CASSQGVAGGREQFF
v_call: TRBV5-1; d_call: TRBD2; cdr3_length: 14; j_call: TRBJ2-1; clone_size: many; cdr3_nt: TGCGCCAGCAGCTTTAGCGGGTCCTACAATGAGCAGTTCTTC; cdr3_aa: CASSFSGSYNEQFF
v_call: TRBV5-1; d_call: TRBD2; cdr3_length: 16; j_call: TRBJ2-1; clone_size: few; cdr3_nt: TGCGCCAGCAGCGGAAGCGGGGGGAGCTCCTACAATGAGCAGTTCTTC; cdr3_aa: CASSGSGGSSYNEQFF
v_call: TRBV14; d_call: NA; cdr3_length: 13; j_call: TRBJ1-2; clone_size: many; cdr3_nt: TGTGCCAGCAGCCCAAGATTGATCTCTGGCTACACCTTC; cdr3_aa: CASSPRLISGYTF
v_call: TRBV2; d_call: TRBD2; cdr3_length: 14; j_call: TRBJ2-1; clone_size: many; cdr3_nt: TGTGCCAGCAAAGGGACTAGCGGGGGCAATGAGCAGTTCTTC; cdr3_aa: CASKGTSGGNEQFF
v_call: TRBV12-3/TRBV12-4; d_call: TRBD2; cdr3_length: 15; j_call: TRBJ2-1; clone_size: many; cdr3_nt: TGTGCCAGCAGTGCGGCGGGGGGGATAGGCAATGAGCAGTTCTTC; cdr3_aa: CASSAAGGIGNEQFF
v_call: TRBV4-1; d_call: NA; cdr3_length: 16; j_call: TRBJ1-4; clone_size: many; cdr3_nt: TGCGCCAGCAGCCAAGGATATCTGGGGCCTAATGAAAAACTGTTTTTT; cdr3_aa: CASSQGYLGPNEKLFF
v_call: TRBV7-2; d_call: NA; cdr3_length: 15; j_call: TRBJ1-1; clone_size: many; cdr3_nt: TGTGCCAGCAGCTTAGCGCCGGGGCCGAACACTGAAGCTTTCTTT; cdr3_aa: CASSLAPGPNTEAFF
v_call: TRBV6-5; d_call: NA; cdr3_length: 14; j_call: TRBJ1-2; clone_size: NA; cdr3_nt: TGTGCCAACAGACCCTGGGGGCCCAAATATGGCTACACCTTC; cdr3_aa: CANRPWGPKYGYTF
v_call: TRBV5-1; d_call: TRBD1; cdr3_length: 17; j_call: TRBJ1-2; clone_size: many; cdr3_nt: TGCGCCAGCACCCCGGGACAGGGGGTTTCAGCTAACTATGGCTACACCTTC; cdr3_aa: CASTPGQGVSANYGYTF
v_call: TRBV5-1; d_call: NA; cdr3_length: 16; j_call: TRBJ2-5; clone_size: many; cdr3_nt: TGCGCCAGCAGCCCATACCCAGGGCCCCCGCAAGAGACCCAGTACTTC; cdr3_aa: CASSPYPGPPQETQYF
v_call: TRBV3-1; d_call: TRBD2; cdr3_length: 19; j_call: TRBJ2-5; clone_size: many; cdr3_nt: TGTGCCAGCAGCCAAGACCTACTAGCGGGAGGGCCCGGCAGGGAGACCCAGTACTTC; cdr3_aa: CASSQDLLAGGPGRETQYF
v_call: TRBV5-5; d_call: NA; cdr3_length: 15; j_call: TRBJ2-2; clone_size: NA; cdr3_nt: TGTGCCTCGACCGGGACATATACCTACACCGGGGAGCTGTTTTTT; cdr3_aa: CASTGTYTYTGELFF
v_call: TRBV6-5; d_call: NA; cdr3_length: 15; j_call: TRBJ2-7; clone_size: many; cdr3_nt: TGTGCCAGCAGTTACTCGATAAGGGGGACCTACGAGCAGTACTTC; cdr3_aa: CASSYSIRGTYEQYF
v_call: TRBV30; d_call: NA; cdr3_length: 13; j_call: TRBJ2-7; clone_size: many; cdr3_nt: TGTGCCTGGAGTATAGGGAACTCCTACGAGCAGTACTTC; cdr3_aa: CAWSIGNSYEQYF
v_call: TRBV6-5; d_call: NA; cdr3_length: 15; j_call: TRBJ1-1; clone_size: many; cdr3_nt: TGTGCCAGCAGTTCCAAAGCAGGGGTGGACACTGAAGCTTTCTTT; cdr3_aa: CASSSKAGVDTEAFF
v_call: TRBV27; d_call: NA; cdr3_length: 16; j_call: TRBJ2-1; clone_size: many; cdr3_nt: TGTGCCAGCAGTCGCCGTGGGAGCGGGCCTTACAATGAGCAGTTCTTC; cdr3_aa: CASSRRGSGPYNEQFF
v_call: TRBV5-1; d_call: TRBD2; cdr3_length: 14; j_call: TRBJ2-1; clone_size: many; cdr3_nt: TGCGCCAGCAGGGGGACTAGCGGGGGGGACGAGCAGTTCTTC; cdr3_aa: CASRGTSGGDEQFF
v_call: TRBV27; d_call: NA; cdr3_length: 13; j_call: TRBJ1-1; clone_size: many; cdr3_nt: TGTGCCAGCAGTTTACAATCCGTTACTGAAGCTTTCTTT; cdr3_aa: CASSLQSVTEAFF
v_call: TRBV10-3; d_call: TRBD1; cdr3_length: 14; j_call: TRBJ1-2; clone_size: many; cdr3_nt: TGTGCCATCAGTGGCCCGACAGGGAGGGATGGCTACACCTTC; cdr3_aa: CAISGPTGRDGYTF
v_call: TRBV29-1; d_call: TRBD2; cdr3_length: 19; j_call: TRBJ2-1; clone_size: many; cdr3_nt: TGCAGCGTTGAATCCCCTAGCGGGAGGGAAAAGAGCTCCTACAATGAGCAGTTCTTC; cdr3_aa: CSVESPSGREKSSYNEQFF
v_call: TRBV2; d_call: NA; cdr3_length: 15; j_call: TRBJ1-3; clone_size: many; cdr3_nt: TGTGCCAGCAAATATACAGGCGGCCCTGGAAACACCATATATTTT; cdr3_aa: CASKYTGGPGNTIYF
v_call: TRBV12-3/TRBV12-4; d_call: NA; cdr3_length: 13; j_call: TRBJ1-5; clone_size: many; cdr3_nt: TGTGCCAGCAGTTTACGGAGCAATCAGCCCCAGCATTTT; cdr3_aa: CASSLRSNQPQHF
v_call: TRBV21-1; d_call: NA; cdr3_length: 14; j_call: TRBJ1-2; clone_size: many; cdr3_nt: TGTGCCAGCAGCACCGACGGGGTTGTCTATGGCTACACCTTC; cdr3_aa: CASSTDGVVYGYTF
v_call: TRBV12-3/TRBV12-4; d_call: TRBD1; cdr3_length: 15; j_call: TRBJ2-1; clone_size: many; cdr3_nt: TGTGCCAGCACTTCTAACAGGGGGCGATACAATGAGCAGTTCTTC; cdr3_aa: CASTSNRGRYNEQFF
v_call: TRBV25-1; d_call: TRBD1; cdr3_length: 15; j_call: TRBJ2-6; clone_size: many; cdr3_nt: TGTGCCAGCAGGGGGACAGGGCGAGGGGCCAACGTCCTGACTTTC; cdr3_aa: CASRGTGRGANVLTF
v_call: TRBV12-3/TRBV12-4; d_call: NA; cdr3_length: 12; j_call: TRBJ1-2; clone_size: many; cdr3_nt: TGTGCCAGCAGGACCCCAGGGAGTGGCTACACCTTC; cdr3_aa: CASRTPGSGYTF
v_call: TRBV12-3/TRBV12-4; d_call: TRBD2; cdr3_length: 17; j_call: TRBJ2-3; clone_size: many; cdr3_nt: TGTGCCAGCAGTTTCTCTAGCGGGGGACCGAGCACAGATACGCAGTATTTT; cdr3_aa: CASSFSSGGPSTDTQYF
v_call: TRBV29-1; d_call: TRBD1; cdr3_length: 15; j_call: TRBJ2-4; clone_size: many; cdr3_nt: TGCAGCGCCCGGACAGGGGGGGTGGACAAAAACATTCAGTACTTC; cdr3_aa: CSARTGGVDKNIQYF
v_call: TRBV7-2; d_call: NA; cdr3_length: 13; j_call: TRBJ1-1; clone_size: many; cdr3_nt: TGTGCCAGCAGCTTACGGGGGTCGGGTGAAGCTTTCTTT; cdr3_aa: CASSLRGSGEAFF
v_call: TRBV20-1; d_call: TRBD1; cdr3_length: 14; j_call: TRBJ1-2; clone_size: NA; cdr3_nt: TGCAGTGCTCTCCTGGGACAGGGGAACAATGGCTACACCTTC; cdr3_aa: CSALLGQGNNGYTF
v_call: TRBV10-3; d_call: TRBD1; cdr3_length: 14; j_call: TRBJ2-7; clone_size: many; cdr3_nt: TGTGCCATCAGTGATGACAGGGGAGGTCACGAGCAGTACTTC; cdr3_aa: CAISDDRGGHEQYF
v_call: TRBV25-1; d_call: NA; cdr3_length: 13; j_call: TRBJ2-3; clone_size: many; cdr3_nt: TGTGCCAGCAGCGGGGGGCTGACAGATACGCAGTATTTT; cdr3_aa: CASSGGLTDTQYF